The 6 T cell receptor beta chains listed next were all sequenced from one sample in a study of Ad26.COV2.S vaccination and SARS-CoV-2 variants. The method was immunoSEQ multiplex PCR; TCRdb's version includes in-frame clones alone and lacks a portion of them. The sample carries around 340,000 clones, about 87% recorded once. Treatment described: around 19 received Ad26.COV2.S at low or high dose, single or two shots; roughly five received placebo; per-sample allocation not given. Samples were taken on day 63 after the first vaccine or placebo injection. Sequenced here: peripheral blood, sampled in a trial of Ad26.COV2.S vaccine versus placebo. The receptors were gathered from a person between 18 and 65 years old who received the Ad26.COV2.S COVID-19 vaccine or a placebo.

V usage is TRBV28 and J usage is TRBJ2-7; 9 positions agree with TRBD2. Losses at the gene ends were 4 bases for V and 5 bases for J; bases not matched to a gene: 9. Germline V gives CDR1 MDHEN, CDR2 SYDVKM. The CDR3 spans 15 residues. The CDR3 loop reads CASSSPYRTSDEQYF. The CDR3 nucleotides are TGTGCCAGCAGTTCCCCCTATCGGACTAGCGACGAGCAGTACTTC. The whole variable domain, filled in from reference TRBV28 and TRBJ2-7, reads DVKVTQSSRYLVKRTGEKVFLECVQDMDHENMFWYRQDPGLGLRLIYFSYDVKMKEKGDIPEGYSVSREKKERFSLILESASTNQTSMYLCASSSPYRTSDEQYFGPGTRLTVT.

The rearrangement uses TRBV2 and TRBJ1-5; 9 positions match TRBD1. The CDR3 is 15 residues long. V lost 4 bases to trimming and J lost 4 bases; unmatched junction nucleotides: 5. Germline CDR1 SNHLY, CDR2 FYNNEI. The CDR3 here is CASSVQGAGNQPQHF. The CDR3 nucleotides read TGTGCCAGCAGTGTACAGGGGGCCGGGAATCAGCCCCAGCATTTT.

This clone was observed a single time. This rearrangement joins TRBV6-2 or TRBV6-3 to TRBJ2-7; weak D call: TRBD1 (6 bases). Germline-derived CDR1 and CDR2 are MNHEY and SVGEGT. With 6 bases removed from V and 2 bases from J, the gap between germline ends came to 11 bases. The CDR3 runs to 13 residues. Here the CDR3 DNA reads TGTGCCAGCAGCAAAGACAGGACCTACGAGCAGTACTTC. The encoded protein is CASSKDRTYEQYF.

The chain recombines TRBV4-3 with TRBJ1-3, with D tentatively TRBD1 (5 bases). CDR1 and CDR2 from the germline V gene are LGHNA and YSLEER. The V end lost 1 base, the J end lost 2 bases, and 6 bases lay between the germline ends. The CDR3 contains 14 residues. This CDR3 is CASSQGGAGNTIYF. The CDR3 DNA is TGCGCCAGCAGCCAAGGGGGGGCTGGAAACACCATATATTTT.

The chain couples TRBV11-2 to TRBJ1-1; D call uncertain. Germline assignment: CDR1 SGHAT and CDR2 FQNNGV. This CDR3 spans 13 amino acids. V was shortened by 1 base and J by 5 bases, with 8 bases between the two germline ends. The CDR3 bases are TGTGCCAGCAGCTTAGTGCTAGGGACTGAAGCTTTCTTT. It is translated as CASSLVLGTEAFF.

This sequence joins TRBV21-1 and TRBJ2-4; the D call of TRBD2 is as the table states it, not checked on the DNA. TRBV21-1 is described as a pseudogene. The CDR3 length is 17 residues. The CDR3 is CASSKWGAGGAKNIQYF. The CDR3 nucleotides read TGTGCCAGCAGCAAATGGGGAGCGGGGGGAGCCAAAAACATTCAGTACTTC.